This is a list of T cell receptor beta chains from one sample in a study of blood T cell repertoires in COVID-19. Only in-frame clones appear in the TCRdb table, and some are missing; sequencing was by immunoSEQ multiplex PCR. The sample yields 200,000 to 300,000 clones, 84% seen once. The sample taken for sequencing was peripheral blood. Every receptor here comes from a man in his fifties or sixties with acute or convalescent COVID-19. Both conserved end residues are part of each CDR3. D genes are given only for firm matches. The size field is filled for only some rows; it gives once, few, many or a size class.

V	J	D	size	CDR3
TRBV27	TRBJ2-1	TRBD2	.	CASSLRLAGPYNEQFF
TRBV7-9	TRBJ2-7	.	.	CASSFGRDYEQYF
TRBV12-3/TRBV12-4	TRBJ1-1	.	.	CASSRDRRTEAFF
TRBV2	TRBJ1-1	.	few	CASSMDRPDTEAFF
TRBV6-1	TRBJ2-5	.	.	CASSEGGGAGTQYF
TRBV6-6	TRBJ2-3	.	.	CATRDRRSTDTQYF
TRBV11-1	TRBJ1-2	.	.	CASSQVQGPMSTGYTF
TRBV5-1	TRBJ2-3	TRBD1	.	CASSPDRGGTDTQYF
TRBV5-1	TRBJ2-5	TRBD1	.	CASSLDGTGGRETQYF
TRBV19	TRBJ2-3	TRBD2	.	CASSRSTSGSQDTQYF
TRBV27	TRBJ1-3	.	.	CASSSTGIWGNTIYF
TRBV5-1	TRBJ2-1	TRBD1	.	CASSLAGQGIHEQFF
TRBV4-1	TRBJ2-1	TRBD2	.	CASSHQGGRSSYNEQFF
TRBV7-3	TRBJ2-7	TRBD1	.	CASSPSRTGDLGEQYF
TRBV3-1/TRBV3-2	TRBJ1-5	.	.	CASSQMIPGLLNQPQHF
TRBV6-1	TRBJ2-5	.	.	CASSEGTGQGAQYF
TRBV20-1	TRBJ2-7	.	.	CSAPLSYEQYF
TRBV7-3	TRBJ2-2	.	.	CASSSRGGSNTGELFF
TRBV18	TRBJ1-1	.	few	CASSPGQGYEAFF
TRBV7-9	TRBJ1-4	.	.	CASSNRQSATNEKLFF
TRBV19	TRBJ2-1	TRBD1	many	CASNRGQGAGEQFF
TRBV5-6	TRBJ1-5	TRBD1	once	CASSFKGAGGNQPQHF
TRBV7-9	TRBJ2-7	.	.	CASSFQRATKYF
TRBV9	TRBJ1-2	.	.	CASSVDLGEGYTF
TRBV7-3	TRBJ2-3	TRBD2	.	CASSLVTSGGSTDTQYF
TRBV15	TRBJ1-4	TRBD1	.	CATSGDAGQLNEKLFF
TRBV5-1	TRBJ2-3	.	once	CASSLANTLPGGTDTQYF
TRBV7-2	TRBJ2-5	.	.	CASSEREETQYF
TRBV6-1	TRBJ2-7	TRBD1	.	CASRDRGAYEQYF
TRBV27	TRBJ2-1	TRBD1	.	CASSGRDRGFNEQFF
TRBV7-2	TRBJ2-3	TRBD2	.	CASSRTSGFLTDTQYF
TRBV3-1/TRBV3-2	TRBJ2-1	TRBD2	.	CASSHAGVNRDEQFF
TRBV19	TRBJ1-2	TRBD1	.	CASRGTGGGYGYTF
TRBV5-1	TRBJ2-1	TRBD1	.	CASSLEGQPHNEQFF
TRBV6-5	TRBJ2-1	.	.	CASSNRVNEQFF
TRBV5-8	TRBJ1-5	TRBD1	.	CASSSKTGAKDQPQHF
TRBV3-1/TRBV3-2	TRBJ2-7	TRBD1	few	CASSQAGTGNYEQYF
TRBV6-5	TRBJ2-5	TRBD2	.	CASKKTSGSGTQYF
TRBV18	TRBJ1-2	.	.	CASSPIEGSGYTF
TRBV5-1	TRBJ1-2	TRBD1	.	CASSQGTDILYGYTF
TRBV5-1	TRBJ2-3	.	few	CASTLTGFDTDTQYF
TRBV7-8	TRBJ1-1	.	.	CASSPRGGTEAFF
TRBV4-1	TRBJ2-1	.	.	CASSQDSGETYNEQFF
TRBV9	TRBJ2-1	TRBD2	.	CASSGLAVSYSYNEQFF
TRBV19	TRBJ2-7	TRBD1	.	CASSSGTGDYEQYF
TRBV12-5	TRBJ2-6	TRBD1	.	CASGRPGTGSGANVLTF
TRBV4-1	TRBJ2-2	TRBD2	.	CASSQWGFSGTNTGELFF
TRBV27	TRBJ2-7	.	.	CASTGLGTYEQYF
TRBV5-1	TRBJ2-5	TRBD2	.	CASSFWGRAGSETQYF
TRBV30	TRBJ2-5	.	.	CAWSGYQETQYF
TRBV2	TRBJ1-2	TRBD1	.	CASKAGTGEYSGYTF
TRBV21-1	TRBJ2-3	.	once	CASSKGEGRGRTDTQYF